This TCR beta chain was recorded in a study of T cell responses to AZD1222 COVID-19 vaccine. Libraries were prepared by immunoSEQ multiplex PCR; TCRdb keeps only in-frame clonotypes and omits some of them. The table shows fewer than 150,000 clones, with over 75% occurring only once. V lost 0 bases, J lost 0 bases, and 6 bases lay in between. This CDR3 spans 14 amino acids. Germline-derived CDR1 and CDR2 are SEHNR and FQNEAQ (reference sequence). Turning to this clone: Its antigen remains unidentified.

Overall study findings and caveats: The span of vaccine-associated CD4 TCRs extended across spike, with dominance at 160-218 and 743-854. Donors were mostly white British, more females; clonal diversity possibly underestimated. Breadth and depth of Spike-specific TCRs rose after two AZD1222 doses.

The chain recombines TRBV7-9 with TRBJ2-7, with D uncertain. The sample was peripheral blood, taken on day 0 of AZD1222 vaccination. This clonotype was obtained from an adult in good health. The CDR3 DNA sequence: TGTGCCAGCAGCTTAGCGCACAGCTCCTACGAGCAGTACTTC. The encoded protein is CASSLAHSSYEQYF.